This T cell receptor (beta chain) was recovered during a study of T cell responses to AZD1222 COVID-19 vaccine. Study overall: Second-dose intervals of approximately 4 or approximately 12 weeks were pooled.

Study outcomes and limitations: There were mostly white British donors and more females than males, and clonal diversity was possibly underestimated. No day 14 peak samples; only post-peak repertoires were characterized.

Repertoires were generated with immunoSEQ multiplex PCR, while TCRdb's copy carries only in-frame clones and drops some. The sample lists roughly 150,000 clones, just over 90% occurring once. The germline V gene encodes CDR1 KGHSH and CDR2 LQKENI. Germline trimming cut 6 bases from V and 6 bases from J; bases unmatched to any gene: 10. The CDR3 consists of 14 residues. Comment on this clone: What it binds is not known.

The material was peripheral blood, obtained on day 0 of AZD1222 vaccination. The genes are TRBV18 and TRBJ1-2; TRBD1 matches at 7 bases. The clonotype comes from an adult in good health. The CDR3 DNA reads as TGTGCCAGCTCGCAAGGGACAGCTTTGGATGGCTACACCTTC. Amino acid sequence: CASSQGTALDGYTF.